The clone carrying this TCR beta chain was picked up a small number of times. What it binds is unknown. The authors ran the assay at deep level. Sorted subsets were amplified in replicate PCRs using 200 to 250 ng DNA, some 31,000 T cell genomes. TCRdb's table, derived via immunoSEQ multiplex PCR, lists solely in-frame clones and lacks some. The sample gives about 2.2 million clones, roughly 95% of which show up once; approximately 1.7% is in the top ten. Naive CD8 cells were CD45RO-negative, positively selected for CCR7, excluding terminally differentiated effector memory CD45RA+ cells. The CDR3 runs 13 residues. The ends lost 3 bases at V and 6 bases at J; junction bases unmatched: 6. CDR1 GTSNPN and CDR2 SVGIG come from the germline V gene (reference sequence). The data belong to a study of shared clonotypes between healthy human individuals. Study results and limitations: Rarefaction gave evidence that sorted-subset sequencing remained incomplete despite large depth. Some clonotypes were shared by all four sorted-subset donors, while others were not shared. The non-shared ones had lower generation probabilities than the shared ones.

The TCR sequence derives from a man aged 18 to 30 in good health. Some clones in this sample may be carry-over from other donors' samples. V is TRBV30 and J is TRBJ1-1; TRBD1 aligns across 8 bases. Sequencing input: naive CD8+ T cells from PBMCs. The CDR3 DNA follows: TGTGCCTGGAGGACAGGGGAGAGGCCTGAAGCTTTCTTT. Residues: CAWRTGERPEAFF.